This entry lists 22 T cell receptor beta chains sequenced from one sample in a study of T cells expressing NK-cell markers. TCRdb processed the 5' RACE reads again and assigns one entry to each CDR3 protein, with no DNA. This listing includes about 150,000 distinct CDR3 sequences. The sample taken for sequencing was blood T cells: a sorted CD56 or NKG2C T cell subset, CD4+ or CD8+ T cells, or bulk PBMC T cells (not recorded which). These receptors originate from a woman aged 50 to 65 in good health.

CDR3 in amino acids: CASSLASGTDTQYF. The chain has TRBV7-2 and TRBJ2-3. Germline CDR1 is SGHTA and CDR2 is FQGNSA. The CDR3 is 14 residues long.

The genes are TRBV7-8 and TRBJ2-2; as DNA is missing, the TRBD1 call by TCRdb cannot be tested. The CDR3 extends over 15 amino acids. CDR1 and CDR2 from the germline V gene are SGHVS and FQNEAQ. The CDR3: CASSLVGQGGGELFF. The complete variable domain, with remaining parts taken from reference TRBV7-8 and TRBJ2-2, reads GAGVSQSPRYKVAKRGQDVALRCDPISGHVSLFWYQQALGQGPEFLTYFQNEAQLDKSGLPSDRFFAERPEGSVSTLKIQRTQQEDSAVYLCASSLVGQGGGELFFGEGSRLTVL.

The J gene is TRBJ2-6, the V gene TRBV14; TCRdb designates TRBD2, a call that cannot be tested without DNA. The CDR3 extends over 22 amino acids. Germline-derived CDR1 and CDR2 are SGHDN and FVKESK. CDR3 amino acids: CASSQGFPGAGTSEPGANVLTF.

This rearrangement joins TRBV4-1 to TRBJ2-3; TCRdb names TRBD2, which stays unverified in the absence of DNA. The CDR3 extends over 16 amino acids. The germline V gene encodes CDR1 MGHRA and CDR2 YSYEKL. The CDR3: CASSQASPAEEDTQYF.

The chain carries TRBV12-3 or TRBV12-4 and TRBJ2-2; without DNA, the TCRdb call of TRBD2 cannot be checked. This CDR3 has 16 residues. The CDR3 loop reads CASSPAGGPEIGELFF.

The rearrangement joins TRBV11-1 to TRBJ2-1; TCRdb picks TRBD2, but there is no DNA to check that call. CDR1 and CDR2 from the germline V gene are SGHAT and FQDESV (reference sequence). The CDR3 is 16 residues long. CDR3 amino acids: CASSLAGTSVNNEQFF. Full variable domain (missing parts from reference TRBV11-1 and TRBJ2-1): EAEVAQSPRYKITEKSQAVAFWCDPISGHATLYWYRQILGQGPELLVQFQDESVVDDSQLPKDRFSAERLKGVDSTLKIQPAELGDSAMYLCASSLAGTSVNNEQFFGPGTRLTVL.

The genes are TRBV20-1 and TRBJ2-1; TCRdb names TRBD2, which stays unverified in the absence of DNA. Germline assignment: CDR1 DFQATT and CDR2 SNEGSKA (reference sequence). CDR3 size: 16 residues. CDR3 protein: CSARGYGLAGYNEQFF.

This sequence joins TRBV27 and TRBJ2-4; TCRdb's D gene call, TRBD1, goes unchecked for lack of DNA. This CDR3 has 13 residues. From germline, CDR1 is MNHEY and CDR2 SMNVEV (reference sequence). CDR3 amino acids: CASSPGQADNQYF.

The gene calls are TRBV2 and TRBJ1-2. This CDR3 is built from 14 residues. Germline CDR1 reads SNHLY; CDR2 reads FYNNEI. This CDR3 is CASSEEGSAYGYTF.

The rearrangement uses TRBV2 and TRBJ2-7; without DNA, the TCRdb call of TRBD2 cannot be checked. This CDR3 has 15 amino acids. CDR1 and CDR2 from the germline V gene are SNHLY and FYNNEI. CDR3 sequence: CASSPLAGIVYEQYF.

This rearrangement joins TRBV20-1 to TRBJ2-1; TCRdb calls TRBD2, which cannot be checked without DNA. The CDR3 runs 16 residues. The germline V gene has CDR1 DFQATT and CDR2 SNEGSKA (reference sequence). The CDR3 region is CSARRLAATSYNEQFF.

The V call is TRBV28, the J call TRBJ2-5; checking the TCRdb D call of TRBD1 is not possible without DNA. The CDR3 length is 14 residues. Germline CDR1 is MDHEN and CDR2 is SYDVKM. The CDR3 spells CASYSGTYQETQYF. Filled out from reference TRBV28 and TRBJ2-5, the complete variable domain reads DVKVTQSSRYLVKRTGEKVFLECVQDMDHENMFWYRQDPGLGLRLIYFSYDVKMKEKGDIPEGYSVSREKKERFSLILESASTNQTSMYLCASYSGTYQETQYFGPGTRLLVL.

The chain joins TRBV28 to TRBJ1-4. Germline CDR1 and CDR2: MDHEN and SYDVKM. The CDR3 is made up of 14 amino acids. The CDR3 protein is CASSLKPSGDTLFF.

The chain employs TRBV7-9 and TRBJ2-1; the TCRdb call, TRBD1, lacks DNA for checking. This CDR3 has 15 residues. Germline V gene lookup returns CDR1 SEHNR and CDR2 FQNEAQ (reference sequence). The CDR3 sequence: CASSPTGLIYNEQFF. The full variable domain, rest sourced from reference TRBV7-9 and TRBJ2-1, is DTGVSQNPRHKITKRGQNVTFRCDPISEHNRLYWYRQTLGQGPEFLTYFQNEAQLEKSRLLSDRFSAERPKGSFSTLEIQRTEQGDSAMYLCASSPTGLIYNEQFFGPGTRLTVL.

The CDR3 reads CASSSRSTGELFF. The chain uses TRBV11-1 and TRBJ2-2. In germline, CDR1 is SGHAT, CDR2 FQDESV (reference sequence). CDR3 size: 13 residues.

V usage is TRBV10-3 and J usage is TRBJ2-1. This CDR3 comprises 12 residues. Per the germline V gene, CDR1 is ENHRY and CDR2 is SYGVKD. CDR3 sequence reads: CAISESINEQFF.

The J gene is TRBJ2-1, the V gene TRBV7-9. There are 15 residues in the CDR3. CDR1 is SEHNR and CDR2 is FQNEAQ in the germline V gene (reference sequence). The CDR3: CASSQDQHSYNEQFF.

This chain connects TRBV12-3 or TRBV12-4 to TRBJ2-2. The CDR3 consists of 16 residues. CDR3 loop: CASSSPVATNTGELFF.

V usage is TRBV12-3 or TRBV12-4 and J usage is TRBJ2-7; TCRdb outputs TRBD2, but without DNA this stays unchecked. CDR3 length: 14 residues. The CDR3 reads CASSVAGGAAEQYF.

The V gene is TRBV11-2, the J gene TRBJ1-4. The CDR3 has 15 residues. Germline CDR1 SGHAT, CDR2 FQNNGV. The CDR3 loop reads CASSATWGGNEKLFF.

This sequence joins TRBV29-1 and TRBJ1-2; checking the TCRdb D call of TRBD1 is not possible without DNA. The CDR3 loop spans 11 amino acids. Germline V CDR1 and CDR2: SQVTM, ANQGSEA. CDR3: CSVVTGDGYTF.

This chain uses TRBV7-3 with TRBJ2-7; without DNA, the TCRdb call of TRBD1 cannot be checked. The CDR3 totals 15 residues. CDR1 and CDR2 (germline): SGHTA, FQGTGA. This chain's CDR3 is CASSLQDAGFNEQYF.